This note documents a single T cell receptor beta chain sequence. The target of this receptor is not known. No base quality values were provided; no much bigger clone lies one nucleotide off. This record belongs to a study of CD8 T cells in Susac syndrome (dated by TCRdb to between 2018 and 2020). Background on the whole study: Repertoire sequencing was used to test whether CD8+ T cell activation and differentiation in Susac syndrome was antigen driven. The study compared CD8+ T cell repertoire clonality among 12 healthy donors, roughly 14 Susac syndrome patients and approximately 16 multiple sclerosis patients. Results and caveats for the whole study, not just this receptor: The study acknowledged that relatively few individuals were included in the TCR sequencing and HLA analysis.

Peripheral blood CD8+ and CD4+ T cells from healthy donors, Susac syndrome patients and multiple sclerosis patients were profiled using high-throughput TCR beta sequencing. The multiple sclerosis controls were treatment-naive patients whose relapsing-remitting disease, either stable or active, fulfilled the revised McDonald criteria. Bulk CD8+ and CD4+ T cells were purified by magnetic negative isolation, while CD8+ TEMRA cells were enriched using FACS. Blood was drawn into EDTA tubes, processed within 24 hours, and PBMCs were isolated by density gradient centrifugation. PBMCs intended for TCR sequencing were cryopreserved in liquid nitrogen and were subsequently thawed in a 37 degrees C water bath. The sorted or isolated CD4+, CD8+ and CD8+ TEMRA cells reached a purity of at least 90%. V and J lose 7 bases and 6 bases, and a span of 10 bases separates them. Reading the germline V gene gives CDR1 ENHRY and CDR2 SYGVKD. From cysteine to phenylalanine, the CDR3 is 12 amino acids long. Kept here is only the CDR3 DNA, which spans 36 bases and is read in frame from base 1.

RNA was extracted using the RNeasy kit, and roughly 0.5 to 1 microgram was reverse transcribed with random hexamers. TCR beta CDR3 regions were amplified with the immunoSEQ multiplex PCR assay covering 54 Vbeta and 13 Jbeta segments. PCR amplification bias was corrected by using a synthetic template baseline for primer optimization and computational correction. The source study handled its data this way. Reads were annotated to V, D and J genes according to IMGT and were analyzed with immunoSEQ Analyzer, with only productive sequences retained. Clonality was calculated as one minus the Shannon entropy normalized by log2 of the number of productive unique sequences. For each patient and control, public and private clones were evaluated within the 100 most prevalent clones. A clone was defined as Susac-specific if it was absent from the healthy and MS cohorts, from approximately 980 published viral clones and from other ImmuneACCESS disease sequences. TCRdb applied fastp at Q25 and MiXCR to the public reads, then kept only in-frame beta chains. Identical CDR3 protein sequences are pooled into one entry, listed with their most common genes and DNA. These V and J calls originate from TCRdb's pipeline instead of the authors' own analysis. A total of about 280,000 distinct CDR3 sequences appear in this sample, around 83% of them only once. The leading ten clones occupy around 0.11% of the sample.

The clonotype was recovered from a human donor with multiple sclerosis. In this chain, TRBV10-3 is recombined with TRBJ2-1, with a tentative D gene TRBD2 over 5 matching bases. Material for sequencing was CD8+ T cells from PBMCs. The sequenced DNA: TGTGCCATCAACCCGGGGTCCAATGAGCAGTTCTTC. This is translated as CAINPGSNEQFF.